Shown below are 17 T cell receptor beta chains from a single sample sequenced in a study of Ad26.COV2.S vaccination and SARS-CoV-2 variants. Documented treatment: about 20 received Ad26.COV2.S at low or high dose, single or two shots; roughly 5 received placebo; per-sample allocation not given. Sampling happened 63 days after the first vaccine or placebo injection. Sequencing used immunoSEQ multiplex PCR; TCRdb keeps in-frame clones, though not all of them. This table holds 350,000 to 600,000 clones, around 89% found once. The specimen was peripheral blood, collected in a trial of Ad26.COV2.S vaccine versus placebo. These TCRs come from a person aged 18-65 years who received the Ad26.COV2.S COVID-19 vaccine or a placebo.

This chain links TRBV18 with TRBJ1-1; 9 bases fit TRBD1. The length of the CDR3 is 16 residues. Germline loops: CDR1 KGHSH, CDR2 LQKENI. Losses at the gene ends were 6 bases for V and 0 bases for J; bases not matched to a gene: 8. The CDR3 sequence is CASSTGTGRVNTEAFF. The CDR3 DNA follows: TGTGCCAGCTCTACTGGGACAGGGAGGGTGAACACTGAAGCTTTCTTT.

The J gene is TRBJ1-2, the V gene TRBV6-6; D is uncertain. CDR1 and CDR2 from the germline V gene are MNHNY and SVGAGI (reference sequence). This CDR3 is built from 14 residues. Trimming removed 0 bases from V and 6 bases from J, with 11 bases in between. CDR3 bases: TGTGCCAGCAGTTACTCGATCAGTTCCAATGGCTACACCTTC. It specifies CASSYSISSNGYTF.

This clone has only one observation. V and J are TRBV27 and TRBJ2-5, with TRBD2 matching over 14 bases. The germline V gene encodes CDR1 MNHEY and CDR2 SMNVEV (reference sequence). Germline trimming cut 6 bases from V and 4 bases from J; bases unmatched to any gene: 10. This CDR3 is built from 17 residues. CDR3 sequence reads: CASSRPGLAGVRETQYF. The CDR3 bases are TGTGCCAGCAGCAGGCCGGGACTAGCGGGAGTACGAGAGACCCAGTACTTC.

The chain is built from TRBV6-4 and TRBJ2-2, with 8 bases that match TRBD1. The CDR3 runs to 15 residues. Germline V gene data show CDR1 as MRHNA and CDR2 as SNTAGT. The V and J ends lost 6 bases and 6 bases, in that order; junction bases with no gene match: 9. The CDR3 protein is CASRPTGAPAGELFF. The CDR3 DNA reads TGTGCCAGCAGGCCGACAGGGGCCCCCGCCGGGGAGCTGTTTTTT.

This clone has a single count. The CDR3 region has the DNA TGTGCCAGCAGAATAGCGGGGCACCTTTACGAGCAGTACTTC. Translation: CASRIAGHLYEQYF. This chain uses TRBV28 with TRBJ2-7; 8 bases fit TRBD2. Trimming at V came to 6 bases and at J to 4 bases, leaving 8 bases not matched to a gene. The length of the CDR3 is 14 residues. Germline assignment: CDR1 MDHEN and CDR2 SYDVKM.

For the CDR3, the DNA is TGTGCCAGCAGTTCCATTATCTCGAATGAGCAGTTCTTC. This encodes CASSSIISNEQFF. V gene TRBV6-5 combines with J gene TRBJ2-1; D gene ambiguous. The CDR3 totals 13 residues. Germline values: CDR1 MNHEY, CDR2 SVGAGI. V was trimmed by 4 bases and J by 7 bases, leaving 11 bases between them.

CDR3 nucleotides: TGTGCCAGCAGCTTGGGGACTAGTGGAGATACGCAGTATTTT. Amino acids: CASSLGTSGDTQYF. The chain carries TRBV7-3 and TRBJ2-3; 8 positions agree with TRBD2. In germline, CDR1 is SGHTA, CDR2 FQGTGA. The J segment lost 5 bases and the V segment lost 3 bases, leaving 4 bases of the junction unmatched. The CDR3 consists of 14 residues.

In its sample, this clone was seen a few times. One junction end does not reproduce the germline sequence, and a read error may be involved. J is TRBJ2-7 and V is TRBV3-1 (or the pseudogene TRBV3-2), with a possible D match to TRBD1 (6 bases). CDR3 length equals 12 residues. Germline CDR1 LGHDT, CDR2 YNNKEL (reference sequence). This CDR3 is CASSQIRGHLFF. CDR3 bases: TGTGCCAGCAGCCAAATCAGGGGACACCTTTTCTTC.

A word on this clone: In the same sample, other DNA sequences code for this CDR3. V and J are TRBV6-5 and TRBJ2-7; D possibly uses TRBD1 or TRBD2 (5 bases each). Deletions cut 0 bases from V and 2 bases from J, with 8 bases between. The CDR3 has 14 residues. The germline V gene has CDR1 MNHEY and CDR2 SVGAGI. The CDR3 region has the DNA TGTGCCAGCAGTTACTCTGGGGGACCCTACGAGCAGTACTTC. This sequence encodes CASSYSGGPYEQYF.

The chain has TRBV4-2 and TRBJ1-1, with TRBD1 as a possible D gene (6 bases). V was clipped by 0 bases and J by 6 bases, with 14 bases between them. Per germline, CDR1 LGHNA and CDR2 YNFKEQ. CDR3 size: 15 residues. The CDR3 DNA is TGTGCCAGCAGCCAAGAGGCCAGGGGCAGCGCTGAAGCTTTCTTT. Translation gives CASSQEARGSAEAFF.

This chain connects TRBV19 to TRBJ1-3, with D possibly being TRBD1 (6 bases). The CDR3 spans 14 residues. Germline V gives CDR1 LNHDA, CDR2 SQIVND (reference sequence). The ends were cut back, 6 bases at V and 5 bases at J, with 14 bases in the middle. CDR3 sequence reads: CASRPGGLRNTIYF. In DNA form, the CDR3 reads TGTGCCAGTAGGCCGGGGGGCCTGAGAAACACCATATATTTT.

This chain links TRBV28 with TRBJ2-3, with 13 bases matching TRBD2. J was trimmed by 4 bases and V by 6 bases; bases with no gene match: 7. The germline CDR1 and CDR2 sequences are MDHEN and SYDVKM. This CDR3 is 16 amino acids long. The CDR3 spells CASSIRTSGSADTQYF. CDR3 nucleotide sequence: TGTGCCAGCAGCATACGGACTAGCGGGAGTGCAGATACGCAGTATTTT.

V is TRBV6-6 and J is TRBJ1-1, with D unclear. The CDR3 covers 13 residues. CDR1 MNHNY and CDR2 SVGAGI come from the germline V gene (reference sequence). Trimming stripped 6 bases from V and 3 bases from J, with 11 bases between. The CDR3 nucleotides are TGTGCCAGCAGCTACGGACGGGACACTGAAGCTTTCTTT. It codes for CASSYGRDTEAFF.

The chain carries TRBV7-3 and TRBJ2-3; D is unresolved. The V end lost 5 bases, the J end lost 1 base, and 13 bases lay between the germline ends. The CDR3 length is 15 residues. CDR1 SGHTA and CDR2 FQGTGA come from the germline V gene. CDR3 sequence reads: CASSPVGSGTDTQYF. CDR3 DNA sequence: TGTGCCAGCAGCCCGGTGGGTTCGGGCACAGATACGCAGTATTTT.

The chain uses TRBV6-5 and TRBJ1-1, with D hard to call. This CDR3 spans 14 amino acids. The V gene's germline CDR1 is MNHEY and CDR2 SVGAGI. Deletions cut 2 bases from V and 0 bases from J, with 7 bases between. The CDR3 loop is CASSYHGMNTEAFF. The CDR3 DNA is TGTGCCAGCAGTTACCACGGAATGAACACTGAAGCTTTCTTT.

This clone has more than one count but fewer than ten. The rearrangement uses TRBV2 and TRBJ1-2; no firm D call. CDR3 size: 11 residues. The V gene lost 4 bases and the J gene lost 3 bases, with 3 bases spanning the gap. The germline CDR1 and CDR2 sequences are SNHLY and FYNNEI. The CDR3 loop reads CASSVHYGYTF. CDR3 DNA sequence: TGTGCCAGCAGTGTACACTATGGCTACACCTTC.

V is TRBV7-8 and J is TRBJ2-3; the match to TRBD2 covers 7 bases. Trimming at V came to 5 bases and at J to 0 bases, leaving 11 bases not matched to a gene. The germline V gene encodes CDR1 SGHVS and CDR2 FQNEAQ. This CDR3 contains 17 residues. The CDR3: CASSTGSGEVSTDTQYF. In DNA, the CDR3 is TGTGCCAGCAGCACCGGCAGCGGGGAAGTTAGCACAGATACGCAGTATTTT.